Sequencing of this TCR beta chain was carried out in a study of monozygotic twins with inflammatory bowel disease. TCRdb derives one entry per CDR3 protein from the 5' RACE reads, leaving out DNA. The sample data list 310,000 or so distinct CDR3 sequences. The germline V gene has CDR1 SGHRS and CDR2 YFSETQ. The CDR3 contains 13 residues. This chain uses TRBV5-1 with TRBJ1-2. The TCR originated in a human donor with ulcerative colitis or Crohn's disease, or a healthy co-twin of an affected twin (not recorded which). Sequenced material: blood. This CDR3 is CASSLEGNRGYTF.